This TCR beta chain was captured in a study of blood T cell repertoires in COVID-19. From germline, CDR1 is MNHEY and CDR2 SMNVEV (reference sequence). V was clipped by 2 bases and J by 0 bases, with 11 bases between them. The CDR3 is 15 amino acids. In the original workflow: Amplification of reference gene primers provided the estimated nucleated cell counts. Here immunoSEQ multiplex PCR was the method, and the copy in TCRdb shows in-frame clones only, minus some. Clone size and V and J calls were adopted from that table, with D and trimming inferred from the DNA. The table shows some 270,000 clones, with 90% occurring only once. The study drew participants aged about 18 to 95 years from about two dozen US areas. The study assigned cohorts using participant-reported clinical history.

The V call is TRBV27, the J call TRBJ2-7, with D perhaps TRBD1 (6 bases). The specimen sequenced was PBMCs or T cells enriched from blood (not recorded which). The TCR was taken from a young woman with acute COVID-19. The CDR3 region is CASSLSRDISYEQYF. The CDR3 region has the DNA TGTGCCAGCAGTTTAAGCCGGGACATCTCCTACGAGCAGTACTTC.